This T cell receptor (beta chain) derives from a study of breast tumors, draining lymph nodes, adjacent tissues. Findings and caveats of the study: Tumors had less TCR diversity than lymph nodes, more than nontumor tissue.

TCRdb reanalysed the multiplex PCR reads using MiXCR and keeps one entry per CDR3 protein. Among 200,000 to 250,000 distinct CDR3 sequences listed, less than 35% were seen once. The lymph nodes were axillary draining lymph nodes from breast cancer patients. The junction had 7 bases not matched to a gene; V was cut back by 6 bases and J by 1 base. CDR1 is MNHEY and CDR2 is SVGAGI in the germline V gene. CDR3 length: 15 residues. There are many counts of this clonotype. Antigen: not known. The sequence derives from a female donor with breast cancer. Some clones in this sample may be carry-over from other donors' samples. Sequenced: axillary lymph node tissue. J is TRBJ2-5 and V is TRBV6-5; 8 nucleotides align to TRBD1. The CDR3 loop is CASRLVGQGQETQYF. Written as DNA, the CDR3 is TGTGCCAGCAGACTAGTCGGACAGGGCCAAGAGACCCAGTACTTC.